This T cell receptor (beta chain) was documented in a study of T-cell reconstitution after alpha-beta-depleted transplantation in children. Overall study results and limits: Surviving recipient T cells and thymic progenitors accounted for the high day-60 TCRbeta diversity observed in some patients. After one year, T-cell counts and TCRbeta diversity mostly came from new T cells. Several hundred expanded graft clones reportedly gave rise to the alpha-beta T cells present about two months after transplant.

The TCRbeta library incorporated unique molecular identifiers. One entry per CDR3 protein results from TCRdb running MiXCR on the PCR reads. Among around 5,000 distinct CDR3 sequences listed, about 26% were seen once. In its sample, this clonotype ranks as medium-sized. What it binds is unknown. This CDR3 is 15 amino acids long. V lost 4 bases to trimming and J lost 6 bases, with 19 bases between them. The V gene's germline CDR1 is SGHTA and CDR2 FQGNSA. The input for sequencing was PBMCs, mostly from graft donor cells, taken 60 days after TCRalphabeta/CD19-depleted stem cell transplant. The clonotype was recovered from a male patient aged 2-15 years who had a stem cell transplant for acute lymphoblastic leukemia, so the T cells may come from the graft donor. This chain connects TRBV7-2 to TRBJ2-7, with a tentative D call TRBD2 (6 bases). The DNA of the CDR3 is TGTGCCAGCAGCTCCACGGCGGAGGAGGGGAGCGAGCAGTACTTC. Translating gives CASSSTAEEGSEQYF.